This T cell receptor beta chain was sequenced for a study of vaccination and CD4 T cells after COVID-19. Turning to the study itself: Overlapping spike peptides of SARS-CoV-2, HCoV-NL63, HCoV-OC43 and HCoV-229E stimulated the cells.

The Oncomine TCR Beta short-read assay sequenced DNA from cultured CD4+ T cells. The template was genomic DNA from cultured CD4+ T cells. In TCRdb, the PCR reads were re-called with MiXCR into one record per CDR3 protein. Of approximately 9,300 distinct CDR3 sequences in the sample, less than 45% were seen once. On this clonotype: Its antigen is as yet unknown.

The V gene's germline CDR1 is SGHRS and CDR2 YFSETQ. The V end lost 5 bases, the J end lost 5 bases, and 14 bases lay between the germline ends. The CDR3 is 14 amino acids. Treatment meaning: roughly ten-day PBMC culture with coronavirus spike peptide pools or control peptides (ViraFEST assay). Samples of CD4+ T cells were obtained from the unexposed donor before the COVID-19 pandemic (2011-2018). The specimen was CD4+ T cells from blood, cultured in vitro. The rearrangement links TRBV5-1 to TRBJ2-1, with unresolved D. The clonotype was recovered from a human donor in good health. The CDR3 DNA sequence: TGCGCCAGCAGACTGGCGCACCCGGACAATGAGCAGTTCTTC. Translated, it gives CASRLAHPDNEQFF.